Each of the 4 T cell receptor beta chains below was sequenced from the same sample in a study of T cell changes during pregnancy in multiple sclerosis. Only in-frame clones appear in the TCRdb table, and some are missing; sequencing was by immunoSEQ multiplex PCR. The table records around 50,000 clones, approximately 87% of them present only once. Sequences were obtained from peripheral blood from another person, used as feeder cells. The receptor source for this set is a human donor whose cells served as feeder cells for cultures in a pregnancy study.

V usage is TRBV7-8 and J usage is TRBJ1-2; perhaps TRBD1 as D (5 bases). The CDR3 extends over 13 amino acids. The germline V and J ends were trimmed by 5 bases and 4 bases, with 11 bases remaining between them. The germline V gene encodes CDR1 SGHVS and CDR2 FQNEAQ. The CDR3 DNA follows: TGTGCCAGCAGCCCCACAGGAGGCTATGGCTACACCTTC. Translating it yields CASSPTGGYGYTF.

This sequence joins TRBV29-1 and TRBJ1-5; D is ambiguous. The V end was cut by 3 bases, the J end by 3 bases, with 9 bases between. The CDR3 totals 13 residues. Germline V gives CDR1 SQVTM, CDR2 ANQGSEA. The CDR3, as DNA: TGCAGCGTTGAGGCAGGTTTCAATCAGCCCCAGCATTTT. Protein product: CSVEAGFNQPQHF.

V and J are TRBV5-1 and TRBJ1-1; D remains ambiguous. Trimming removed 3 bases from V and 0 bases from J, with 15 bases in between. This CDR3 spans 16 amino acids. Per germline, CDR1 SGHRS and CDR2 YFSETQ. The CDR3 DNA reads as TGCGCCAGCAGCTACCAATTGACAAACTTGAACACTGAAGCTTTCTTT. Its protein is CASSYQLTNLNTEAFF. The variable domain in full, completed from reference TRBV5-1 and TRBJ1-1, reads KAGVTQTPRYLIKTRGQQVTLSCSPISGHRSVSWYQQTPGQGLQFLFEYFSETQRNKGNFPGRFSGRQFSNSRSEMNVSTLELGDSALYLCASSYQLTNLNTEAFFGQGTRLTVV.

CDR3 nucleotide sequence: TGTGCCAGCAGCCCACCGGGACAGAAATCCTACGAGCAGTACTTC. Protein: CASSPPGQKSYEQYF. The chain carries TRBV11-1 and TRBJ2-7; TRBD1 agrees at 7 bases. With V trimmed by 5 bases and J by 1 base, 8 bases remained unmatched. The CDR3 totals 15 residues. The germline gives CDR1 SGHAT, CDR2 FQDESV (reference sequence).